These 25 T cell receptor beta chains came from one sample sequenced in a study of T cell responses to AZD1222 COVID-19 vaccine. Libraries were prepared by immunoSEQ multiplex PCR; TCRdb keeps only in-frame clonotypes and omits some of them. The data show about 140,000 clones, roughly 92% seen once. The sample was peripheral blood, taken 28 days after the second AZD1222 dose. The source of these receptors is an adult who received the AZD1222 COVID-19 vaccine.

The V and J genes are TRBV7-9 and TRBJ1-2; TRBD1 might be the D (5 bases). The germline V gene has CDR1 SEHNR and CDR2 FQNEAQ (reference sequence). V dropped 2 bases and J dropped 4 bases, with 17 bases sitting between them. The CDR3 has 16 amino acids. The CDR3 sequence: CASSLTPGGLRYGYTF. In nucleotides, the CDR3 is TGTGCCAGCAGCTTAACTCCCGGGGGACTTCGCTATGGCTACACCTTC.

CDR3 sequence (DNA): TGCGCCAGCCCAGGGACAGCGTCTGGCCAGCCCCAGCATTTT. Residues: CASPGTASGQPQHF. The chain uses TRBV10-1 and TRBJ1-5, with 7 bases fitting TRBD1. From germline, CDR1 is WNHNN and CDR2 SYGVQD (reference sequence). V trimming: 8 bases; J trimming: 7 bases; junction bases outside the gene matches: 11. The CDR3 has 14 amino acids.

The CDR3 loop is CASSPRSKQGDEQYF. DNA for the CDR3: TGCGCCAGCAGCCCCAGATCGAAACAGGGGGACGAGCAGTACTTC. The chain uses TRBV4-1 and TRBJ2-7, with 8 bases matching TRBD1. Germline V gene data show CDR1 as MGHRA and CDR2 as YSYEKL. Losses at the gene ends were 4 bases for V and 5 bases for J; bases not matched to a gene: 10. The CDR3 extends over 15 amino acids.

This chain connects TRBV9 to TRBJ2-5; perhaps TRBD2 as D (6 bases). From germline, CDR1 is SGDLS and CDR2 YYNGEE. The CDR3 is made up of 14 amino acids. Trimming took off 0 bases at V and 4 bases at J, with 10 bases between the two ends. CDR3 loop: CASSVGLATETQYF. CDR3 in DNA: TGTGCCAGCAGCGTAGGGCTAGCGACAGAGACCCAGTACTTC.

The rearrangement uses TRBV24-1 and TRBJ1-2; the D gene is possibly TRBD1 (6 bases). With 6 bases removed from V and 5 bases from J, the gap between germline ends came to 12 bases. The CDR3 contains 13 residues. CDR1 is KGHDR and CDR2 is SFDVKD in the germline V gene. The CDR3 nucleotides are TGTGCCACCAGTCCGGCGGGGGCTTATGGCTACACCTTC. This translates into CATSPAGAYGYTF.

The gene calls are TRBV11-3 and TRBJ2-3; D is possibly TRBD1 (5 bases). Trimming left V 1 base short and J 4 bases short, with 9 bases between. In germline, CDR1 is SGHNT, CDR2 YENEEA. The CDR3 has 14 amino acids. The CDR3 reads CASSLVSRADTQYF. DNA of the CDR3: TGTGCCAGCAGCTTAGTCTCCAGGGCAGATACGCAGTATTTT.

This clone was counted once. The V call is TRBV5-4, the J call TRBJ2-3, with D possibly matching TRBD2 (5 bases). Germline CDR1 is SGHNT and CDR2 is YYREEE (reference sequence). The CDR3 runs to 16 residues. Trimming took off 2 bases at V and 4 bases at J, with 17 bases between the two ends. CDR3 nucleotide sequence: TGTGCCAGCAGCTTCTATAGAGGGTCGAGCGCAGATACGCAGTATTTT. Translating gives CASSFYRGSSADTQYF.

The CDR3 loop reads CASSETGSTGNTIYF. DNA for the CDR3: TGTGCCAGCAGCGAGACGGGATCGACTGGAAACACCATATATTTT. This chain uses TRBV9 with TRBJ1-3, with D hard to call. Germline V gene data show CDR1 as SGDLS and CDR2 as YYNGEE. The CDR3 covers 15 residues. V was pared by 3 bases and J by 2 bases, with 12 bases between.

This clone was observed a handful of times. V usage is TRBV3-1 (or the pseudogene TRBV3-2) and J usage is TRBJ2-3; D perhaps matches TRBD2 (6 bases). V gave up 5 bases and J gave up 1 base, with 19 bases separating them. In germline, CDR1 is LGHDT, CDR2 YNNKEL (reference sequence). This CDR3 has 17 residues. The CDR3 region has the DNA TGTGCCAGCAGCTCTTATAGGGTAGCGGAGCGCACAGATACGCAGTATTTT. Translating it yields CASSSYRVAERTDTQYF.

CDR3 sequence reads: CASSLDGWAGQSGYTF. CDR3 coding DNA: TGTGCCAGCAGCTTAGACGGGTGGGCAGGGCAAAGTGGCTACACCTTC. The chain couples TRBV11-2 to TRBJ1-2; maybe TRBD1 (5 bases). The CDR3 is 16 amino acids. The germline V gene encodes CDR1 SGHAT and CDR2 FQNNGV. V lost 0 bases to trimming and J lost 7 bases, with 18 bases between them.

The chain's CDR3 is CASSLWGSSYEQYF. As DNA, the CDR3 is TGTGCCAGCAGTTTATGGGGCAGCTCCTACGAGCAGTACTTC. The rearrangement uses TRBV28 and TRBJ2-7, with D uncertain. V lost 0 bases, J lost 0 bases, and 6 bases lay in between. There are 14 residues in the CDR3. The germline gives CDR1 MDHEN, CDR2 SYDVKM.

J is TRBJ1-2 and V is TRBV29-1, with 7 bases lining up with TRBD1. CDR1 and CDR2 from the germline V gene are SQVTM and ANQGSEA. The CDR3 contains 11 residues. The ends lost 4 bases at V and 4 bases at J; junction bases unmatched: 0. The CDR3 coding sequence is TGCAGCGTTGGGGACAGCTATGGCTACACCTTC. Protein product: CSVGDSYGYTF.

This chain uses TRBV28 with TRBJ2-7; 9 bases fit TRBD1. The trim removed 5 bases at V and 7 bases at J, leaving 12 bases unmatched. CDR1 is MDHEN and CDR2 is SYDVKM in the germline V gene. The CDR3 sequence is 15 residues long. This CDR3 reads CASSPGGTGRSEQYF. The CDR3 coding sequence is TGTGCCAGCAGTCCTGGGGGGACAGGGCGCTCGGAGCAGTACTTC.

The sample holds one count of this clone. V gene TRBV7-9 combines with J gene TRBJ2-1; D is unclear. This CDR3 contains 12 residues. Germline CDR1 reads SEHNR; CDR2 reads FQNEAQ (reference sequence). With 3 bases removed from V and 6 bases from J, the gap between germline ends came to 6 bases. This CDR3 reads CASSFAFNEQFF. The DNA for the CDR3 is TGTGCCAGCAGCTTCGCCTTCAATGAGCAGTTCTTC.

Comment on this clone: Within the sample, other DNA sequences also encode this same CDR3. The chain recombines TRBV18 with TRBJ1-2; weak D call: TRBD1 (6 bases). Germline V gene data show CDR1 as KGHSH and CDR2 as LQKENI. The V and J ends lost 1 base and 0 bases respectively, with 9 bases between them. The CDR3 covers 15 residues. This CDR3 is CASSPLDRANYGYTF. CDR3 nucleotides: TGTGCCAGCTCACCACTGGACAGAGCTAACTATGGCTACACCTTC.

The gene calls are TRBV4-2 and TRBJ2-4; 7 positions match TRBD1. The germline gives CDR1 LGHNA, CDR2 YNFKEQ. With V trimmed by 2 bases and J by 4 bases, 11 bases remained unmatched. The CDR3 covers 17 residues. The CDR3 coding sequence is TGTGCCAGCAGCCAATCCCCGGACAGGCTTCTTAAAAACATTCAGTACTTC. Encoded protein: CASSQSPDRLLKNIQYF.

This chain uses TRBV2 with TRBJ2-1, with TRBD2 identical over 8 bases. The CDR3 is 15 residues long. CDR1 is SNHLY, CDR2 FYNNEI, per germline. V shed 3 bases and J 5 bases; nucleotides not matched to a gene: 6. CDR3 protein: CASSDWVAGNNEQFF. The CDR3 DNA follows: TGTGCCAGCAGTGATTGGGTAGCGGGGAACAATGAGCAGTTCTTC.

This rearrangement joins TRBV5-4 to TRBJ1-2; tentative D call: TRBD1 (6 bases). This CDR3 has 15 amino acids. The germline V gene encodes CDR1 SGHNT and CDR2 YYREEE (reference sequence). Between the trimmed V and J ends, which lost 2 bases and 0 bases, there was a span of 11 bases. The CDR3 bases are TGTGCCAGCAGCTTTGGGGGGGCGTCTAACTATGGCTACACCTTC. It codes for CASSFGGASNYGYTF.

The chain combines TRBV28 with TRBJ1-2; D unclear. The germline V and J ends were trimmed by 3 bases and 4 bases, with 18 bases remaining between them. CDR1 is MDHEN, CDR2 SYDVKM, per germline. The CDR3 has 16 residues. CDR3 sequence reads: CASSFYLTYGSYGYTF. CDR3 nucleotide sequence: TGTGCCAGCAGTTTTTACTTAACCTACGGGAGCTATGGCTACACCTTC.

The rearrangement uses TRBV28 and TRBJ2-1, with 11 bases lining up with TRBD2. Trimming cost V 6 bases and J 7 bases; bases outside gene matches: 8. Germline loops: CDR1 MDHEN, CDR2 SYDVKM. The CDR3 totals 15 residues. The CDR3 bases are TGTGCCAGCAGCCTTAGCGGGAGGGCCGTTAATGAGCAGTTCTTC. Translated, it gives CASSLSGRAVNEQFF.

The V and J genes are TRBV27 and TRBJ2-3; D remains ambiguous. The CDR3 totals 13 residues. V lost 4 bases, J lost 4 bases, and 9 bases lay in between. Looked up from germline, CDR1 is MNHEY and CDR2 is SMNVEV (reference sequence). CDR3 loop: CASSWAAPDTQYF. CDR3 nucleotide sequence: TGTGCCAGCAGTTGGGCAGCCCCAGATACGCAGTATTTT.

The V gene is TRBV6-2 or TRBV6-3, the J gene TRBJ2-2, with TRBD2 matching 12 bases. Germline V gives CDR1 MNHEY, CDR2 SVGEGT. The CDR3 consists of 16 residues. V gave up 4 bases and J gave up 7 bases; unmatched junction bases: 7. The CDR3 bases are TGTGCCAGCAGTTGGAGCGGACTAGCGGGAAGCGGGGAGCTGTTTTTT. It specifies CASSWSGLAGSGELFF.

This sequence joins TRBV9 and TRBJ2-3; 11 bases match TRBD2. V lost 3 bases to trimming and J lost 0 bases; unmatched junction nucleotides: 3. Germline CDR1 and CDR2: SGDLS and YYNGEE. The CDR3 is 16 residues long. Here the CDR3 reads CASSGRLAGSTDTQYF. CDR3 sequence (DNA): TGTGCCAGCAGCGGGCGACTAGCGGGGAGCACAGATACGCAGTATTTT.

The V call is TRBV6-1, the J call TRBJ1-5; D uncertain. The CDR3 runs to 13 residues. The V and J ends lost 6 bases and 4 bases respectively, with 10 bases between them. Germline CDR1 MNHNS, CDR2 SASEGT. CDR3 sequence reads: CASSTTWNQPQHF. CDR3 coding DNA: TGTGCCAGCAGCACTACTTGGAATCAGCCCCAGCATTTT.

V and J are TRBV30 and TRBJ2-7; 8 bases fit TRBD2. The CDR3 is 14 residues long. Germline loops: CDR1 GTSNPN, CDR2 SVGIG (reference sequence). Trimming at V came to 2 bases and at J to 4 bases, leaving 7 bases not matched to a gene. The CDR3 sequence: CAWSTIGTSYEQYF. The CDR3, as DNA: TGTGCCTGGAGTACCATCGGGACTAGTTACGAGCAGTACTTC.